These T cell receptor beta chains were read from a single sample in a study of shared clonotypes between healthy human individuals. Repertoires were generated with immunoSEQ multiplex PCR, while TCRdb's copy carries only in-frame clones and drops some. This sample has roughly 500,000 clones; roughly 77% occur once, and the top ten carry less than 15%. Sequenced sample: PBMCs. The receptors were sampled from a woman between 40 and 50 years old in good health. Some clones in this sample may be carry-over from other donors' samples. Each CDR3 is given with its conserved first and last residue. Each record gives: D gene, V gene, J gene, clone size, CDR3 protein, CDR3 DNA. A D gene is named only where the DNA matches it firmly. Some rows mark clone size as missing; the rest say once, few, many or name a class of expanded clone.

.,TRBV21-1,TRBJ1-3,.,CASSPQDRDSGNTIYF,TGTGCCAGCAGCCCCCAGGACAGGGACTCTGGAAACACCATATATTTT
TRBD1,TRBV30,TRBJ2-1,few,CAWSEDRDRGMFRSYNEQFF,TGTGCCTGGAGTGAAGACCGGGACAGGGGAATGTTTAGGTCCTACAATGAGCAGTTCTTC
.,TRBV27,TRBJ2-1,.,CATALGAGDYNEQFF,TGTGCCACCGCATTGGGGGCGGGGGACTACAATGAGCAGTTCTTC
.,TRBV29-1,TRBJ2-1,many,CSVGASYNEQFF,TGCAGCGTGGGGGCTAGCTACAATGAGCAGTTCTTC
TRBD1,TRBV30,TRBJ2-7,.,CAFSPKGAPGEQYF,TGTGCCTTCTCCCCAAAGGGGGCGCCCGGTGAGCAGTACTTC
.,TRBV18,TRBJ1-3,.,CASSPIGSAGNTIYF,TGTGCCAGCTCACCCATAGGATCAGCTGGAAACACCATATATTTT
.,TRBV28,TRBJ1-5,few,CASSPRWRSNQPQHF,TGTGCCAGCAGCCCTCGGTGGCGAAGCAATCAGCCCCAGCATTTT
.,TRBV29-1,TRBJ2-2,once,CSVGQGGSGELFF,TGCAGCGTTGGCCAAGGAGGGTCCGGGGAGCTGTTTTTT
.,TRBV28,TRBJ2-5,once,CASSWGQETQYF,TGTGCCAGCAGCTGGGGGCAAGAGACCCAGTACTTC
.,TRBV28,TRBJ1-5,.,CASSDDRNQPQHF,TGTGCCAGCAGCGACGACAGGAATCAGCCCCAGCATTTT
.,TRBV5-1,TRBJ2-1,few,CASSLGGGITYNEQFF,TGCGCCAGCAGCTTGGGGGGCGGGATCACCTACAATGAGCAGTTCTTC
TRBD1,TRBV30,TRBJ1-1,.,CAWMPAGTGKGTEAFF,TGTGCCTGGATGCCTGCCGGGACAGGGAAAGGCACTGAAGCTTTCTTT
.,TRBV7-8,TRBJ1-5,.,CASSPFGGASNQPQHF,TGTGCCAGCAGCCCTTTCGGGGGGGCGAGCAATCAGCCCCAGCATTTT
TRBD2,TRBV7-3,TRBJ2-7,.,CASSWRERSIEQYF,TGTGCCAGCAGCTGGCGGGAGCGGTCGATCGAGCAGTACTTC
TRBD2,TRBV4-2,TRBJ2-2,.,CASSQHSGRVTGELFF,TGTGCCAGCAGCCAACATAGCGGGAGGGTCACCGGGGAGCTGTTTTTT
.,TRBV19,TRBJ2-1,many,CASTGHWANEQFF,TGTGCCAGTACGGGACATTGGGCCAATGAGCAGTTCTTC
TRBD1,TRBV27,TRBJ1-1,few,CASRRTGIENTEAFF,TGTGCCAGCAGACGGACAGGGATCGAGAACACTGAAGCTTTCTTT
.,TRBV7-2,TRBJ1-1,once,CASSLTGNTEAFF,TGTGCCAGCAGCCTTACAGGGAACACTGAAGCTTTCTTT
.,TRBV5-6,TRBJ2-7,.,CASSFRMFLGGSYEQYF,TGTGCCAGCAGCTTTAGGATGTTCCTAGGGGGATCCTACGAGCAGTACTTC
TRBD1,TRBV11-3,TRBJ2-7,.,CASSPGTAYEQYF,TGTGCCAGCAGCCCTGGGACAGCCTACGAGCAGTACTTC
TRBD2,TRBV5-1,TRBJ2-1,.,CASSAGTSVFEQFF,TGCGCCAGCAGCGCCGGGACTAGTGTGTTTGAGCAGTTCTTC
.,TRBV10-3,TRBJ2-5,.,CAISDLSGRETQYF,TGTGCCATCAGTGATTTGTCAGGTCGAGAGACCCAGTACTTC
.,TRBV28,TRBJ2-3,.,CASSSPQGKGTDTQYF,TGTGCCAGCAGTTCCCCCCAGGGGAAGGGTACAGATACGCAGTATTTT
.,TRBV7-9,TRBJ2-3,.,CASSSRQNKPSTDTQYF,TGTGCCAGCAGCTCGAGACAAAACAAACCTAGCACAGATACGCAGTATTTT
.,TRBV6-5,TRBJ2-7,.,CASSYSGYGSYEQYF,TGTGCCAGCAGTTACAGCGGGTATGGCTCCTACGAGCAGTACTTC
TRBD2,TRBV7-3,TRBJ2-3,.,CASSALAGNTDTQYF,TGTGCCAGCAGCGCCTTAGCGGGAAATACAGATACGCAGTATTTT
TRBD2,TRBV7-2,TRBJ2-2,.,CASRKTSGSGGELFF,TGTGCCAGCAGGAAGACTAGCGGGTCCGGCGGGGAGCTGTTTTTT
.,TRBV2,TRBJ2-2,.,CASTEGVGGELFF,TGTGCCAGCACCGAAGGGGTGGGCGGGGAGCTGTTTTTT